The 11 T cell receptor beta chains below were found in one sample sequenced in a study of brain T cells in children with intractable seizures. Produced via immunoSEQ multiplex PCR; TCRdb's table is partial and in-frame only. The sample shows under 150,000 clones, around 94% of them seen only once. Sequencing used peripheral blood, obtained at surgery. All receptors come from a boy younger than two with hemimegalencephaly and intractable seizures.

CDR3 in amino acids: CASSLTGPGQGARGYTF. DNA of the CDR3: TGCGCCAGCAGCTTGACCGGGCCGGGACAGGGGGCGCGGGGCTACACCTTC. V and J are TRBV5-1 and TRBJ1-2, with 12 bases matching TRBD1. Germline CDR1 reads SGHRS; CDR2 reads YFSETQ. The CDR3 is made up of 17 amino acids. Trimming took 1 base from V and 8 from J; bases not matched to a gene: 12.

This chain joins TRBV5-1 and TRBJ1-1; D uncertain. Per the germline V gene, CDR1 is SGHRS and CDR2 is YFSETQ. The length of the CDR3 is 13 residues. Between the trimmed V and J ends, which lost 2 bases and 7 bases, there was a span of 12 bases. The CDR3: CASSFGGPVEAFF. Here the CDR3 DNA reads TGCGCCAGCAGCTTCGGAGGGCCCGTTGAAGCTTTCTTT.

The chain uses TRBV6-5 and TRBJ2-2, with D perhaps matching TRBD1 (5 bases). This CDR3 comprises 14 residues. CDR1 is MNHEY, CDR2 SVGAGI, per germline. The V gene lost 0 bases and the J gene lost 6 bases, with 8 bases spanning the gap. The CDR3 sequence is CASSYSGRAGELFF. As DNA, the CDR3 is TGTGCCAGCAGTTACTCTGGCAGGGCCGGGGAGCTGTTTTTT.

The gene calls are TRBV6-1 and TRBJ2-1; TRBD2 is a possible D gene (6 bases). The length of the CDR3 is 15 residues. Looked up from germline, CDR1 is MNHNS and CDR2 is SASEGT. V was trimmed by 3 bases and J by 3 bases, leaving 12 bases between them. In nucleotides, the CDR3 is TGTGCCAGCAGTGAGACCGGGGGTTTCTACAATGAGCAGTTCTTC. It yields the protein CASSETGGFYNEQFF.

V gene TRBV9 combines with J gene TRBJ2-3; 8 bases are shared with TRBD2. CDR3 length equals 17 residues. The germline gives CDR1 SGDLS, CDR2 YYNGEE. After removal of 3 bases from V and 4 bases from J, the junction contained 13 bases not matched to a gene. CDR3 amino acids: CASSATFPGGPPDTQYF. CDR3 DNA: TGTGCCAGCAGCGCCACCTTTCCGGGAGGGCCCCCAGATACGCAGTATTTT.

This rearrangement joins TRBV28 to TRBJ1-5; D is undetermined. The CDR3 extends over 16 amino acids. V gave up 6 bases and J gave up 4 bases, with 19 bases separating them. Per the germline V gene, CDR1 is MDHEN and CDR2 is SYDVKM. As DNA, the CDR3 is TGTGCCAGCAGAGGGCCAGCGGGCCGACTGAATCAGCCCCAGCATTTT. It codes for CASRGPAGRLNQPQHF.

The genes are TRBV5-4 and TRBJ1-1; D gene unclear. The CDR3 runs 13 residues. Germline V CDR1 and CDR2: SGHNT, YYREEE (reference sequence). V lost 4 bases, J lost 1 base, and 8 bases lay in between. In DNA form, the CDR3 reads TGTGCCAGCAGCCCGGCCCCGAACACTGAAGCTTTCTTT. Translated: CASSPAPNTEAFF. The full variable domain, its missing parts supplied by reference TRBV5-4 and TRBJ1-1, is ETGVTQSPTHLIKTRGQQVTLRCSSQSGHNTVSWYQQALGQGPQFIFQYYREEENGRGNFPPRFSGLQFPNYSSELNVNALELDDSALYLCASSPAPNTEAFFGQGTRLTVV.

The chain couples TRBV4-2 to TRBJ2-6; no clear D. Trimming removed 5 bases from V and 4 bases from J, with 9 bases in between. The CDR3 is 14 residues long. CDR1 is LGHNA, CDR2 YNFKEQ, per germline. Written as DNA, the CDR3 is TGTGCCAGCAGCGAACGTTCGGGGGCCAACGTCCTGACTTTC. The encoded protein is CASSERSGANVLTF.

The chain recombines TRBV2 with TRBJ2-3; maybe TRBD2 (6 bases). This CDR3 is 15 amino acids long. Germline V lookup: CDR1 SNHLY, CDR2 FYNNEI. V lost 7 bases and J 1 base, leaving 15 bases between the germline ends. This CDR3 is CASTLGRWGTDTQYF. The CDR3 bases are TGTGCCAGCACCCTCGGGAGATGGGGCACAGATACGCAGTATTTT.

This sequence joins TRBV9 and TRBJ2-3, with 8 bases lining up with TRBD2. Germline V gene lookup returns CDR1 SGDLS and CDR2 YYNGEE. V trimming: 0 bases; J trimming: 2 bases; junction bases outside the gene matches: 11. This CDR3 comprises 18 residues. Here the CDR3 DNA reads TGTGCCAGCAGCGTAGTTTCCCTCGCGACTAGCGTCACAGATACGCAGTATTTT. Protein sequence: CASSVVSLATSVTDTQYF.

The chain combines TRBV6-5 with TRBJ1-1, with a weak D call TRBD1 (5 bases). The CDR3 sequence is 12 residues long. Trimming removed 10 bases at V and 1 base at J, with 10 bases between. The germline gives CDR1 MNHEY, CDR2 SVGAGI. CDR3 sequence: CAIEQENTEAFF. CDR3 bases: TGTGCCATCGAACAGGAGAACACTGAAGCTTTCTTT.